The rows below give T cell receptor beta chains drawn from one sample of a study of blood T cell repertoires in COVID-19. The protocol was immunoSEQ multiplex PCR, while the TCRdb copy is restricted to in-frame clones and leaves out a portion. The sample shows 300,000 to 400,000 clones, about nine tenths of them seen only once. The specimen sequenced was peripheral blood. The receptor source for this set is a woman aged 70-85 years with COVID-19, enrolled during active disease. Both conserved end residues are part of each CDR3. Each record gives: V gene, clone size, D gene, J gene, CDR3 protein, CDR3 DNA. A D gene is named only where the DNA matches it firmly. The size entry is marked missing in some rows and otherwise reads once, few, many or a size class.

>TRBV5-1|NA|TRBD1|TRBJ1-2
CASSSTGDYGYTF
TGCGCCAGCAGCTCGACAGGGGACTATGGCTACACCTTC
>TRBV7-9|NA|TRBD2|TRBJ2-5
CASSPTSGGAAETQYF
TGTGCCAGCAGCCCCACTAGCGGGGGGGCCGCAGAGACCCAGTACTTC
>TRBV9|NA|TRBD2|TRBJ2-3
CASSPSLAGTDTQYF
TGTGCCAGCAGCCCGTCACTAGCGGGGACAGATACGCAGTATTTT
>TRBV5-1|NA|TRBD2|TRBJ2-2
CASSLDTGGPGELFF
TGCGCCAGCAGCTTGGATACGGGGGGTCCCGGGGAGCTGTTTTTT
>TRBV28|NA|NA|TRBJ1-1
CASSPGLGAFF
TGTGCCAGCAGCCCTGGACTGGGGGCTTTCTTT
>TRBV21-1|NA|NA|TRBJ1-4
CASSTRTVSGKLFF
TGTGCCAGCAGCACAAGGACAGTAAGCGGAAAACTGTTTTTT
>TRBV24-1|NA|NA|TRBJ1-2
CATSGGYGYTF
TGTGCCACCAGTGGAGGGTATGGCTACACCTTC
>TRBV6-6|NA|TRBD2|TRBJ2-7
CASSYSSLSGDEQYF
TGTGCCAGCAGTTACTCAAGTCTCAGCGGGGACGAGCAGTACTTC
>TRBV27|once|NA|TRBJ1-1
CASSFFQANTEAFF
TGTGCCAGCAGTTTTTTCCAGGCTAACACTGAAGCTTTCTTT
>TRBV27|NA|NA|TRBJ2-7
CASSKTVNGYEQYF
TGTGCCAGCAGTAAGACAGTAAATGGCTACGAGCAGTACTTC
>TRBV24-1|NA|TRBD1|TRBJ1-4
CATSDNRGSGEKLFF
TGTGCCACCAGTGACAACAGGGGGTCGGGGGAAAAACTGTTTTTT
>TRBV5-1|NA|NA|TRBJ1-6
CASSLATNSPLHF
TGCGCCAGCAGCTTGGCTACCAATTCACCCCTCCACTTT
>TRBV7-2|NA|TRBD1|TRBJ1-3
CASGQGLASGNTIYF
TGTGCCAGCGGACAGGGGCTTGCCTCTGGAAACACCATATATTTT
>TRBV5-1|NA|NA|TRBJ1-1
CASSRQFMNTEAFF
TGCGCCAGCAGCCGACAGTTCATGAACACTGAAGCTTTCTTT
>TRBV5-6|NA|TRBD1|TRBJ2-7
CASSRDRGEQYF
TGTGCCAGCAGTCGGGACAGGGGCGAGCAGTACTTC
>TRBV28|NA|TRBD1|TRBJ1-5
CASTGGWAQPQHF
TGTGCCAGCACAGGGGGGTGGGCTCAGCCCCAGCATTTT
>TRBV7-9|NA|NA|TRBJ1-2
CASSPSTGIYGGYTF
TGTGCCAGCAGCCCCTCGACAGGAATCTATGGTGGCTACACCTTC
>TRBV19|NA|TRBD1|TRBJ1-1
CASRPPRGRYTEAFF
TGTGCCAGTAGACCCCCCAGGGGGCGATATACTGAAGCTTTCTTT
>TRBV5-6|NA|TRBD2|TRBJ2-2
CASTTPGLGRTGELFF
TGTGCCAGCACCACCCCGGGACTAGGACGCACCGGGGAGCTGTTTTTT
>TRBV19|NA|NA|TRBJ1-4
CASSKSRGISEKLFF
TGTGCCAGTAGTAAAAGCAGGGGAATAAGCGAAAAACTGTTTTTT
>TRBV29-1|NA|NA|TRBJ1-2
CSALASPNYGYTF
TGCAGCGCTTTGGCCAGTCCTAACTATGGCTACACCTTC
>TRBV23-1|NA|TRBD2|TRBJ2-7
CASSQRNSGDLSYEQYF
TGCGCCAGCAGTCAAAGGAATAGCGGGGACCTCTCCTACGAGCAGTACTTC
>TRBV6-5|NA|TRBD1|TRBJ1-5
CASRTGGFNQPQHF
TGTGCCAGCAGAACAGGGGGGTTCAATCAGCCCCAGCATTTT
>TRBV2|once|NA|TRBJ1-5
CASSLRTAQPQHF
TGTGCCAGCAGCCTACGGACAGCCCAGCCCCAGCATTTT
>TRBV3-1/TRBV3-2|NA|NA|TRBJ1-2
CASSQDWEGRGYTF
TGTGCCAGCAGCCAAGATTGGGAGGGTCGTGGCTACACCTTC
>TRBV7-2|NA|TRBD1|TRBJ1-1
CASSATGDGGTEAFF
TGTGCCAGCAGCGCGACAGGGGACGGGGGCACTGAAGCTTTCTTT
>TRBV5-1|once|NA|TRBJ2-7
CASSLDGSRYEQYF
TGCGCCAGCAGCTTGGATGGCAGTCGATACGAGCAGTACTTC
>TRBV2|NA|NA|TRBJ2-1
CASTATPAYNEQFF
TGTGCCAGCACGGCGACTCCCGCCTACAATGAGCAGTTCTTC
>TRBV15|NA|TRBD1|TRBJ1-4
CAEQGTPTNEKLFF
TGTGCCGAACAGGGGACCCCAACTAATGAAAAACTGTTTTTT
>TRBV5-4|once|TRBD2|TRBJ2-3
CASSVTSGPRADTQYF
TGTGCCAGCAGCGTGACTAGCGGGCCACGGGCAGATACGCAGTATTTT
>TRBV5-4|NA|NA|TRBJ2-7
CASSQDSNSYEQYF
TGTGCCAGCAGCCAGGACAGTAACTCCTACGAGCAGTACTTC
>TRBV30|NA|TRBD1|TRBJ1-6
CAWSTPGQGGRSLHF
TGTGCCTGGAGTACGCCGGGACAGGGGGGTAGATCCCTCCACTTT
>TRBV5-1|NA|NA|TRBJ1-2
CASSLDRGGYTF
TGCGCCAGCAGCTTGGATAGAGGTGGCTACACCTTC
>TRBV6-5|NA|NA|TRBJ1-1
CASSLGGNTEAFF
TGTGCCAGCAGTTTAGGAGGGAACACTGAAGCTTTCTTT
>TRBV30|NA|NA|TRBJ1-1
CAWTTGAFF
TGTGCCTGGACCACGGGAGCTTTCTTT
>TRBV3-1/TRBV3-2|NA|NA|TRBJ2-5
CASSQPGPGEQETQYF
TGTGCCAGCAGCCAACCCGGCCCGGGTGAACAAGAGACCCAGTACTTC
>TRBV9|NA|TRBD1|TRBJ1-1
CASSRAGRDSQNTEAFF
TGTGCCAGCAGCCGCGCCGGGAGGGACAGCCAGAACACTGAAGCTTTCTTT
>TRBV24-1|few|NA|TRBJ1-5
CATSDLPSMNQPQHF
TGTGCCACCAGTGATTTGCCATCCATGAATCAGCCCCAGCATTTT
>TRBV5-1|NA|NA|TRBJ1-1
CASSLLSGNTEAFF
TGCGCCAGCAGCTTGTTATCAGGGAACACTGAAGCTTTCTTT
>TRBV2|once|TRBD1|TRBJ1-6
CASSEGTGVSPLHF
TGTGCCAGCAGTGAGGGGACAGGGGTTTCACCCCTCCACTTT
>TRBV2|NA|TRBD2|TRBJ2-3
CASKVGLDSDTQYF
TGTGCCAGCAAGGTGGGACTAGACTCAGATACGCAGTATTTT
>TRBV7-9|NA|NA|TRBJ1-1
CASSLAGSPEAFF
TGTGCCAGCAGCTTAGCAGGGAGTCCTGAAGCTTTCTTT
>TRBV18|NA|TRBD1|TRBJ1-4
CASSPLDRGDDEKLFF
TGTGCCAGCTCACCGCTCGACAGGGGAGACGATGAAAAACTGTTTTTT
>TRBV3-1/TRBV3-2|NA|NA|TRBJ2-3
CASSRGLADTQYF
TGTGCCAGCAGTCGAGGGTTGGCAGATACGCAGTATTTT
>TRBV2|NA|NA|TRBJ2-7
CASSEGSQQYF
TGTGCCAGCAGTGAGGGTAGCCAGCAGTACTTC
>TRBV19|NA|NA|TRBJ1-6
CASSISRVGNSPLHF
TGTGCCAGTAGTATCAGCAGGGTCGGCAATTCACCCCTCCACTTT
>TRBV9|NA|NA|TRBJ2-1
CASSKGGGLFNEQFF
TGTGCCAGCAGCAAAGGCGGGGGCCTTTTTAATGAGCAGTTCTTC
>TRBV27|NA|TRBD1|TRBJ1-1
CASSFLRGQTEAFF
TGTGCCAGCAGTTTCCTGAGGGGGCAAACTGAAGCTTTCTTT
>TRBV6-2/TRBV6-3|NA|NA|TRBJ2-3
CASSYPPRETDTQYF
TGTGCCAGCAGTTACCCACCCAGGGAAACAGATACGCAGTATTTT
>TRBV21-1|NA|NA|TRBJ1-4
CASSKPQGSRLGEKLFF
TGTGCCAGCAGCAAACCTCAGGGATCCCGGTTGGGTGAAAAACTGTTTTTT
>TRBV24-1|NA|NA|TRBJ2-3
CATSDFQGGADTQYF
TGTGCCACCAGTGATTTCCAGGGTGGGGCAGATACGCAGTATTTT
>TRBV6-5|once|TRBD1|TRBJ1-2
CASRISTGGYGYTF
TGTGCCAGCAGGATCTCGACAGGGGGCTATGGCTACACCTTC
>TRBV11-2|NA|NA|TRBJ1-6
CASSLGREYSPLHF
TGTGCCAGCAGCTTAGGACGGGAATATTCACCCCTCCACTTT
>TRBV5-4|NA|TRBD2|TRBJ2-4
CASSLAGQGGNIQYF
TGTGCCAGCAGCTTGGCGGGCCAGGGAGGGAACATTCAGTACTTC
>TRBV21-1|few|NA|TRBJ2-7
CASSNTSAGEQYF
TGTGCCAGCAGCAACACTAGTGCGGGGGAGCAGTACTTC